The rows below give T cell receptor beta chains drawn from one sample of a study of Ad26.COV2.S vaccination and SARS-CoV-2 variants. Sequencing was performed with immunoSEQ multiplex PCR; in TCRdb, only in-frame clones are kept and a portion is missing. This table has roughly 510,000 clones, around 85% appearing once. The material sequenced was peripheral blood, taken in a trial of Ad26.COV2.S vaccine versus placebo. These receptors all stem from a person aged 18-60 years who received the Ad26.COV2.S COVID-19 vaccine or a placebo. Each CDR3 is given with its conserved first and last residue. Each record gives: J gene, clone size, D gene, V gene, CDR3 DNA, CDR3 protein. D genes are given only for firm matches. Part of the rows lack a size; the others show once, few, many or a class for expanded clones.

TRBJ1-2 | . | . | TRBV19 | TGTGCCAGTAGCCGGGAGCAAGCTAACTATGGCTACACCTTC | CASSREQANYGYTF
TRBJ1-6 | . | . | TRBV11-2 | TGTGCCAGCAGCTTAGATCCCCGTTCACCCCTCCACTTT | CASSLDPRSPLHF
TRBJ1-5 | . | . | TRBV6-5 | TGTGCCAGCAGTTCCCGACTTGGGCACAGTAATCAGCCCCAGCATTTT | CASSSRLGHSNQPQHF
TRBJ2-7 | . | . | TRBV11-2 | TGTGCCAGCAGCTTATTTTTGGACGGGAGCCTTGCCTACGAGCAGTACTTC | CASSLFLDGSLAYEQYF
TRBJ2-2 | . | TRBD2 | TRBV7-2 | TGTGCCAGCAGCTTACCGGCTAGCGGGATGTCGGAGCTGTTTTTT | CASSLPASGMSELFF
TRBJ2-7 | . | . | TRBV30 | TGTGCCGCCACGACTAGCTCCTACGAGCAGTACTTC | CAATTSSYEQYF
TRBJ2-3 | . | . | TRBV6-5 | TGTGCCACCGTACCCCAGCTTGTGGGTGCAGATACGCAGTATTTT | CATVPQLVGADTQYF
TRBJ2-3 | . | . | TRBV5-1 | TGCGCCAGTAACCTACAGGGAAGCACAGATACGCAGTATTTT | CASNLQGSTDTQYF
TRBJ2-1 | . | TRBD1 | TRBV28 | TGTGCCAGCAGTCGGGACAGGGGAGTAACACATCTAATCAATGAGCAGTTCTTC | CASSRDRGVTHLINEQFF
TRBJ2-3 | . | . | TRBV4-1 | TGCGCCAGCAGCCAAGGGGGGCAGGGAGCAGATACGCAGTATTTT | CASSQGGQGADTQYF
TRBJ2-7 | few | . | TRBV29-1 | TGCAGCGTACAGGCATTCGAGGTCTCCTACGAGCAGTACTTC | CSVQAFEVSYEQYF
TRBJ2-1 | . | . | TRBV5-6 | TGTGCCAGCACAATCGGGACACCCAGCTCCTACAATGAGCAGTTCTTC | CASTIGTPSSYNEQFF
TRBJ2-7 | . | . | TRBV20-1 | TGCAGTGCTAGTTTCGAAACCAACGAGCAGTACTTC | CSASFETNEQYF
TRBJ2-3 | . | . | TRBV7-3 | TGTGCCAGCAGCCCAATCGGGGCAGTTGGGGATACGCAGTATTTT | CASSPIGAVGDTQYF
TRBJ2-7 | . | . | TRBV21-1 | TGTGCCAGCAGCAAATTGAGGACCTACAGGAGGAGCTCCTACGAGCAGTACTTC | CASSKLRTYRRSSYEQYF
TRBJ2-1 | . | TRBD2 | TRBV15 | TGTGCCACCAGCAGAGATCTGCTAGCGGGAATGAATGAGCAGTTCTTC | CATSRDLLAGMNEQFF
TRBJ2-7 | . | TRBD1 | TRBV10-3 | TGTGCCATCAGGGACGTAGGGGACAGAACTTACGAGCAGTACTTC | CAIRDVGDRTYEQYF
TRBJ2-1 | . | . | TRBV25-1 | TGTGCCAGCAGTGAATTTTTTAGCAGCAATGAGCAGTTCTTC | CASSEFFSSNEQFF
TRBJ2-7 | . | . | TRBV5-1 | TGCGCCAGCAGCTTGGCAGGGTCCCACGAGCAGTACTTC | CASSLAGSHEQYF
TRBJ2-7 | . | TRBD2 | TRBV5-1 | TGCGCCAGCAGCCAAGGACTAGCGAGAGAGCAGTACTTC | CASSQGLAREQYF
TRBJ1-2 | few | . | TRBV27 | TGTGCCAGCAGTTTTCGCCCAGGCAAGAACTATGGCTACACCTTC | CASSFRPGKNYGYTF
TRBJ2-3 | . | . | TRBV20-1 | TGCAGTGCTAGGGGGTCGAATACGCAGTATTTT | CSARGSNTQYF
TRBJ1-1 | . | . | TRBV19 | TGTGCCAGTAGTAGGGCAGAGAACACTGAAGCTTTCTTT | CASSRAENTEAFF
TRBJ1-1 | . | TRBD1 | TRBV14 | TGTGCCAGCAGCCCCCGGGACAGGGGGGAAGCTTTCTTT | CASSPRDRGEAFF
TRBJ2-1 | . | TRBD2 | TRBV6-5 | TGTGCCAGCAGATTAGCGGGAGGTGGTAATGAGCAGTTCTTC | CASRLAGGGNEQFF
TRBJ2-1 | . | TRBD2 | TRBV5-1 | TGCGCCAGCAGCCCCGTCGCGGGAGGGCCCTTTGACGAGCAGTTCTTC | CASSPVAGGPFDEQFF
TRBJ1-5 | . | . | TRBV27 | TGTGCCAGCAGCAGGAAAGGGAACCAGCCCCAGCATTTT | CASSRKGNQPQHF
TRBJ2-1 | . | TRBD2 | TRBV5-1 | TGCGCCAGCAGCTTGGTTCTCGGGGGACGGGGGGACAATGAGCAGTTCTTC | CASSLVLGGRGDNEQFF
TRBJ2-3 | . | . | TRBV29-1 | TGCAGCGGGGGACGGGATGAGGCTGATACGCAGTATTTT | CSGGRDEADTQYF
TRBJ2-2 | . | TRBD2 | TRBV19 | TGTGCCACCACTCAGGACGCGGGAGGGCGAACCGGGGAGCTGTTTTTT | CATTQDAGGRTGELFF
TRBJ1-1 | . | . | TRBV30 | TGTGCCTGGTCCATAAGAGGGTCCACTGAAGCTTTCTTT | CAWSIRGSTEAFF
TRBJ2-1 | . | . | TRBV7-2 | TGTGCCAGCAGCTTTTCCACCCTCGGGGAGCAGTTCTTC | CASSFSTLGEQFF
TRBJ2-5 | . | . | TRBV7-8 | TGTGCCGTACCGGGACACCCTTGGGAGACCCAGTACTTC | CAVPGHPWETQYF
TRBJ1-6 | . | . | TRBV7-2 | TGTGCCAGCAGCTTGTCTCAATATTCACCCCTCCACTTT | CASSLSQYSPLHF
TRBJ2-3 | . | . | TRBV9 | TGTGCCAGCAGCGTCGGCCAGGCAGATACGCAGTATTTT | CASSVGQADTQYF
TRBJ2-2 | few | TRBD2 | TRBV7-2 | TGTGCCAGCAGCCGGGAGGGCCAAAGCACCGGGGAGCTGTTTTTT | CASSREGQSTGELFF
TRBJ2-3 | once | TRBD2 | TRBV19 | TGTGCCAGTAGTAGAACACTAGCGGGAGGCAGCACAGATACGCAGTATTTT | CASSRTLAGGSTDTQYF
TRBJ2-7 | . | . | TRBV9 | TGTGCCAGCAGCGTAGGAGCGACCCGCTCCTACGAGCAGTACTTC | CASSVGATRSYEQYF
TRBJ2-2 | . | TRBD1 | TRBV24-1 | TGTGCCACCAGTGATGTGGGGACAGGGCATATTAACACCGGGGAGCTGTTTTTT | CATSDVGTGHINTGELFF
TRBJ1-6 | . | . | TRBV9 | TGTGCCAGCAGCCGATTGGGGGGTAATCGGGCGAATTCACCCCTCCACTTT | CASSRLGGNRANSPLHF
TRBJ1-5 | . | . | TRBV7-9 | TGTGCCAGCAGCTTAAACCCAAATCAGCCCCAGCATTTT | CASSLNPNQPQHF
TRBJ2-7 | . | . | TRBV19 | TGTGCCAGTAGTATTGGAGCCGGCTACGAGCAGTACTTC | CASSIGAGYEQYF
TRBJ1-2 | once | . | TRBV5-8 | TGTGCCAGCAGCTTGGATGGACAGAATAACTATGGCTACACCTTC | CASSLDGQNNYGYTF
TRBJ1-2 | few | . | TRBV4-2 | TGTGCCAGCAGCCTTAATGACCAATATGGCTACACCTTC | CASSLNDQYGYTF
TRBJ2-3 | . | TRBD2 | TRBV7-8 | TGTGCCAGCAGCTTCCTCGCGTCGGGGGGAGGAGATACGCAGTATTTT | CASSFLASGGGDTQYF
TRBJ1-2 | . | . | TRBV19 | TGTGCCAGTAGTACCTACTATGGCTACACCTTC | CASSTYYGYTF
TRBJ1-1 | . | . | TRBV18 | TGTGCCAGCTCATTGTACGGGACGGCGAACACTGAAGCTTTCTTT | CASSLYGTANTEAFF
TRBJ2-3 | . | . | TRBV19 | TGTGCCAGTAAACCCAGGGGAGCATCGGATACGCAGTATTTT | CASKPRGASDTQYF
TRBJ1-2 | . | . | TRBV28 | TGTGCCGCTGGGTGGGGGCAGGGCTATGGCTACACCTTC | CAAGWGQGYGYTF
TRBJ1-1 | . | . | TRBV7-2 | TGTGCCAGCAGCCTATCATTAGGGTCCAGGACAGCTTTCTTT | CASSLSLGSRTAFF
TRBJ2-7 | . | . | TRBV10-3 | TGTGCCTCCCAATACCAGGGAGACAGCTACGAGCAGTACTTC | CASQYQGDSYEQYF
TRBJ2-7 | . | TRBD2 | TRBV6-1 | TGTGCCAGCAGTGAAGCGGTCAGGGGCCAACGTAGCGGGAGGTCCTACGAGCAGTACTTC | CASSEAVRGQRSGRSYEQYF
TRBJ2-2 | . | TRBD1 | TRBV24-1 | TGTGCCACCAGTGATTTCGGGACAGGGGGCGACAGAAGCCGCACCGGGGAGCTGTTTTTT | CATSDFGTGGDRSRTGELFF
TRBJ2-1 | . | TRBD2 | TRBV5-1 | TGCGCCAGCAGACGTGGACTAGCGGGAAACCATAAACTCTCCTACAATGAGCAGTTCTTC | CASRRGLAGNHKLSYNEQFF
TRBJ2-1 | . | . | TRBV10-3 | TGTGCCAGTGGGATTACCGGGGATGAGCAGTTCTTC | CASGITGDEQFF
TRBJ1-3 | once | . | TRBV19 | TGTGCCAGTAGTAAACCCGCCAGCTCTGGAAACACCATATATTTT | CASSKPASSGNTIYF
TRBJ2-2 | few | . | TRBV7-8 | TGTGCCAGCAGCCCGCGCGTAGGGACGAACACCGGGGAGCTGTTTTTT | CASSPRVGTNTGELFF
TRBJ1-5 | . | . | TRBV7-2 | TGTGCCAGCAGCTTAGGTGGGGATCAGCCCCAGCATTTT | CASSLGGDQPQHF